This T cell receptor beta chain was recorded in a study of CD8+ T cells in alopecia areata. Overall study findings and caveats: It was observed that many expanded lesional clones persisted in scalp and blood during tofacitinib.

Extracted RNA was reverse transcribed into cDNA, the sequencing template. The repertoire was sequenced with immunoSEQ multiplex PCR; TCRdb's copy has only in-frame clones and lacks some. The repertoire holds more than 200,000 clones, with approximately 40% as singletons. On this clone: Its antigen remains unknown. A junction end diverges from the germline sequence, so it may reflect a read error.

Regarding treatment: oral pan-JAK inhibitor, 5-10 mg twice daily. CDR1 SNHLY and CDR2 FYNNEI come from the germline V gene. CDR3 length: 11 amino acids. The genes are TRBV2 and TRBJ2-7, with unresolved D. Sequences were derived from CD4+ T cells sorted from blood, sampled between weeks 36 and 40, from a patient treated with tofacitinib. This TCR came from a human donor with alopecia areata. Here the CDR3 DNA reads TGTGCCAGCAGTGAGAGTACAAACAGCGCCTTC. It yields the protein CASSESTNSAF. Looking up the rest from reference TRBV2 and TRBJ2-7 gives the full variable domain: EPEVTQTPSHQVTQMGQEVILRCVPISNHLYFYWYRQILGQKVEFLVSFYNNEISEKSEIFDDQFSVERPDGSNFTLKIRSTKLEDSAMYFCASSESTNSAFGPGTRLTVT.